A single sample is the source of the 32 T cell receptor beta chains below, sequenced in a study of Ad26.COV2.S vaccination and SARS-CoV-2 variants. Generated by immunoSEQ multiplex PCR, the TCRdb table keeps only in-frame clones and is missing some. The data show approximately 280,000 clones, more than 75% seen once. Treatment noted: approximately 18 received Ad26.COV2.S at low or high dose, single or two shots; about five received placebo; per-sample allocation not given. The study sampled participants on day 63 after the first vaccine or placebo injection. Source: peripheral blood, taken in a trial of Ad26.COV2.S vaccine versus placebo. The receptors derive from a person aged 18 to 59 who received the Ad26.COV2.S COVID-19 vaccine or a placebo.

This chain joins TRBV25-1 and TRBJ2-3; 9 bases match TRBD2. The CDR3 runs to 14 residues. J was trimmed by 4 bases and V by 10 bases; bases with no gene match: 9. Germline assignment: CDR1 MGHDK and CDR2 SYGVNS. CDR3 DNA: TGTGCCACATCTGGAACTAGCGGGTCAGATACGCAGTATTTT. Its translation is CATSGTSGSDTQYF.

The CDR3 protein is CASSPRATSGDEQYF. In nucleotides, the CDR3 is TGTGCCAGCTCACCACGCGCGACTAGCGGGGACGAGCAGTACTTC. This rearrangement joins TRBV18 to TRBJ2-7; 11 nucleotides align to TRBD2. The V gene end was trimmed by 1 base and the J gene end by 5 bases; junction bases not matched to a gene: 4. This CDR3 spans 15 amino acids. Germline loops: CDR1 KGHSH, CDR2 LQKENI.

The CDR3 DNA is TGCGCCAGCAGTGATGTAGCGGATAGCACAGATACGCAGTATTTT. It yields the protein CASSDVADSTDTQYF. The gene calls are TRBV10-1 and TRBJ2-3; tentative D call: TRBD2 (6 bases). Deletions cut 3 bases from V and 0 bases from J, with 10 bases between. The CDR3 totals 15 residues. The V gene's germline CDR1 is WNHNN and CDR2 SYGVQD (reference sequence).

This chain connects TRBV20-1 to TRBJ2-3; D perhaps matches TRBD2 (6 bases). The V gene's germline CDR1 is DFQATT and CDR2 SNEGSKA (reference sequence). This CDR3 comprises 10 residues. V lost 6 bases to trimming and J lost 12 bases, with 13 bases between them. The DNA for the CDR3 is TGCAGTGCCAAAGGAGGGATTCAGTATTTT. It codes for CSAKGGIQYF.

The genes are TRBV14 and TRBJ1-1; D might be TRBD1 (5 bases). Trimming took off 2 bases at V and 5 bases at J, with 18 bases between the two ends. This CDR3 is 16 amino acids long. Germline CDR1 SGHDN, CDR2 FVKESK. The CDR3 DNA follows: TGTGCCAGCAGCCAACAGGGACCATCAATAGGGACTGAAGCTTTCTTT. It specifies CASSQQGPSIGTEAFF.

V usage is TRBV19 and J usage is TRBJ2-7; a possible D gene is TRBD1 (5 bases). The CDR3 loop spans 15 amino acids. Trimming stripped 10 bases from V and 0 bases from J, with 19 bases between. Germline V gene data show CDR1 as LNHDA and CDR2 as SQIVND (reference sequence). The CDR3 reads CATRPDRVSSYEQYF. CDR3 nucleotide sequence: TGTGCCACCCGCCCAGACAGAGTGAGCTCCTACGAGCAGTACTTC.

The chain employs TRBV7-8 and TRBJ1-2; D unresolved. V was clipped by 5 bases and J by 3 bases, with 13 bases between them. CDR1 and CDR2 from the germline V gene are SGHVS and FQNEAQ. The CDR3 is made up of 14 amino acids. The CDR3 here is CASSLSAGDYGYTF. The CDR3 bases are TGTGCCAGCAGCCTCTCAGCAGGAGACTATGGCTACACCTTC. Using reference TRBV7-8 and TRBJ1-2 for the parts outside the CDR3, the full variable domain is GAGVSQSPRYKVAKRGQDVALRCDPISGHVSLFWYQQALGQGPEFLTYFQNEAQLDKSGLPSDRFFAERPEGSVSTLKIQRTQQEDSAVYLCASSLSAGDYGYTFGSGTRLTVV.

The J gene is TRBJ1-5, the V gene TRBV5-6; D not resolved. This CDR3 region has 15 residues. The V gene lost 4 bases and the J gene lost 7 bases, with 18 bases spanning the gap. Germline CDR1 SGHDT, CDR2 YYEEEE. The CDR3 region is CASSPYEFAAQPQHF. CDR3 coding DNA: TGTGCCAGCAGCCCCTACGAATTCGCAGCCCAGCCCCAGCATTTT.

This chain connects TRBV19 to TRBJ2-3; D may be TRBD1 or TRBD2 (5 bases each). The CDR3 has 16 amino acids. Trimming took off 5 bases at V and 0 bases at J, with 15 bases between the two ends. In germline, CDR1 is LNHDA, CDR2 SQIVND (reference sequence). This CDR3 reads CASSPRDAASTDTQYF. In DNA, the CDR3 is TGTGCCAGTAGTCCCCGGGACGCCGCTAGCACAGATACGCAGTATTTT.

V and J are TRBV30 and TRBJ1-6; D is undetermined. The germline CDR1 and CDR2 sequences are GTSNPN and SVGIG (reference sequence). CDR3 length: 14 residues. With 2 bases removed from V and 17 bases from J, the gap between germline ends came to 22 bases. This CDR3 reads CAWSLPSVTLSFHF. CDR3 bases: TGTGCCTGGAGTCTCCCGTCCGTAACCCTGTCTTTCCACTTT.

This chain links TRBV11-2 with TRBJ2-1, with 9 bases identical to TRBD2. Trimming cost V 8 bases and J 8 bases; bases outside gene matches: 13. Germline CDR1 and CDR2: SGHAT and FQNNGV. This CDR3 contains 15 residues. The CDR3 DNA reads as TGTGCCAGCGCCCATCGGACTAGCGTGATGGATGAGCAGTTCTTC. It codes for CASAHRTSVMDEQFF.

The rearrangement uses TRBV5-5 and TRBJ2-1; D perhaps matches TRBD1 (6 bases). The CDR3 contains 15 residues. Germline values: CDR1 SGHKS, CDR2 YYEKEE (reference sequence). Trimming removed 6 bases at V and 5 bases at J, with 18 bases between. CDR3 DNA sequence: TGTGCCAGCACCACGATCGGACAGATTAACAATGAGCAGTTCTTC. It translates to CASTTIGQINNEQFF.

The rearrangement uses TRBV5-1 and TRBJ2-5; 16 nucleotides line up with TRBD2. V was clipped by 4 bases and J by 1 base; unmatched bases: 4. Germline V gene sequence: CDR1 SGHRS, CDR2 YFSETQ. The CDR3 has 17 residues. CDR3 loop: CASSKGLAGGAQETQYF. DNA for the CDR3: TGCGCCAGCAGCAAGGGACTAGCGGGAGGGGCCCAAGAGACCCAGTACTTC.

The chain has TRBV5-1 and TRBJ2-4; possible D gene TRBD1, 6 bases. This CDR3 spans 14 amino acids. Trimming left V 4 bases short and J 8 bases short, with 16 bases between. Germline CDR1 SGHRS, CDR2 YFSETQ. The CDR3 loop is CASSVYRERDIQYF. The CDR3 region has the DNA TGCGCCAGCAGCGTATACAGGGAACGTGACATTCAGTACTTC.

CDR3 in DNA: TGTGCCAGCAGCTTATACTACAATGAGCAGTTCTTC. It is translated as CASSLYYNEQFF. The chain recombines TRBV7-2 with TRBJ2-1; D uncertain. V was shortened by 2 bases and J by 3 bases, with 2 bases between the two germline ends. This CDR3 spans 12 amino acids. CDR1 is SGHTA and CDR2 is FQGNSA in the germline V gene.

The rearrangement uses TRBV12-3 or TRBV12-4 and TRBJ1-2; 11 positions agree with TRBD1. The CDR3 length is 13 residues. Trimming took 10 bases from V and 7 from J; bases not matched to a gene: 8. The CDR3, as DNA: TGTGCCATTATGGGACAGGGGGTATTTGGCTACACCTTC. It encodes CAIMGQGVFGYTF.

The V gene is TRBV30, the J gene TRBJ1-1; perhaps TRBD1 as D (6 bases). The CDR3 is 12 residues long. Between the trimmed V and J ends, which lost 8 bases and 1 base, there was a span of 11 bases. Per the germline V gene, CDR1 is GTSNPN and CDR2 is SVGIG (reference sequence). The CDR3 is CAGGGRNTEAFF. The CDR3 region has the DNA TGTGCCGGGGGGGGCAGGAACACTGAAGCTTTCTTT.

The V call is TRBV15, the J call TRBJ1-4; D is undetermined. The CDR3 is 14 amino acids. Germline CDR1 LNHNV, CDR2 YYDKDF (reference sequence). Trimming took 0 bases from V and 5 from J, leaving 7 bases between them. This chain's CDR3 is CATSREKGNEKLFF. In DNA, the CDR3 is TGTGCCACCAGCAGAGAAAAAGGAAATGAAAAACTGTTTTTT.

The genes are TRBV3-1 (or the pseudogene TRBV3-2) and TRBJ2-7, with D perhaps TRBD1 (5 bases). Trimming shortened V by 0 bases and J by 2 bases, and 5 bases separated the two germline ends. The CDR3 consists of 13 residues. Germline V gene data show CDR1 as LGHDT and CDR2 as YNNKEL (reference sequence). Here the CDR3 reads CASSQEGAYEQYF. In nucleotides, the CDR3 is TGTGCCAGCAGCCAAGAAGGGGCCTACGAGCAGTACTTC.

This clone was counted once. The V gene is TRBV7-7, the J gene TRBJ2-1, with D possibly being TRBD1 (5 bases). The CDR3 has 13 amino acids. V lost 0 bases to trimming and J lost 8 bases, with 8 bases between them. Germline CDR1 and CDR2: SSHAT and FNYEAQ (reference sequence). Here the CDR3 DNA reads TGTGCCAGCAGCTTAGCCGAAGGGGATGAGCAGTTCTTC. Its translation: CASSLAEGDEQFF. The whole variable domain, remainder taken from reference TRBV7-7 and TRBJ2-1, is GAGVSQSPRYKVTKRGQDVTLRCDPISSHATLYWYQQALGQGPEFLTYFNYEAQPDKSGLPSDRFSAERPEGSISTLTIQRTEQRDSAMYRCASSLAEGDEQFFGPGTRLTVL.

This chain uses TRBV5-1 with TRBJ1-2; the D is unclear. This CDR3 region has 13 residues. Per germline, CDR1 SGHRS and CDR2 YFSETQ. V was cut by 1 base and J by 4 bases, with 8 bases left in between. CDR3: CASSLMSSYGYTF. The CDR3 bases are TGCGCCAGCAGCTTGATGAGTTCCTATGGCTACACCTTC.

The genes are TRBV12-3 or TRBV12-4 and TRBJ2-3; no clear D. With 6 bases removed from V and 1 base from J, the gap between germline ends came to 8 bases. This CDR3 region has 13 residues. The CDR3, as DNA: TGTGCCAGCAGACTGGTAGGCACAGATACGCAGTATTTT. Translated: CASRLVGTDTQYF.

The chain carries TRBV30 and TRBJ2-1; TRBD2 matches at 10 bases. Per germline, CDR1 GTSNPN and CDR2 SVGIG (reference sequence). The CDR3 contains 13 residues. After removal of 3 bases from V and 7 bases from J, the junction contained 3 bases not matched to a gene. CDR3 nucleotide sequence: TGTGCCTGGAGGATAGCGGGGGGTAATGAGCAGTTCTTC. This encodes CAWRIAGGNEQFF.

The chain carries TRBV9 and TRBJ2-1; 9 nucleotides line up with TRBD2. Germline CDR1 reads SGDLS; CDR2 reads YYNGEE. This CDR3 is 15 amino acids long. The trim removed 1 base at V and 6 bases at J, leaving 5 bases unmatched. The CDR3 loop is CASSVQGSGGNEQFF. The CDR3 region has the DNA TGTGCCAGCAGCGTACAGGGTAGCGGGGGCAATGAGCAGTTCTTC.

The CDR3 DNA follows: TGTGCCAGCAGCCCCGGGACTCCTAACTATGGCTACACCTTC. It codes for CASSPGTPNYGYTF. The chain employs TRBV2 and TRBJ1-2, with D perhaps TRBD1 (5 bases). V shed 6 bases and J shed 0 bases, with 11 bases lying between them. The germline V gene encodes CDR1 SNHLY and CDR2 FYNNEI. The CDR3 has 14 amino acids. Supplemented by reference TRBV2 and TRBJ1-2, the full variable domain reads EPEVTQTPSHQVTQMGQEVILRCVPISNHLYFYWYRQILGQKVEFLVSFYNNEISEKSEIFDDQFSVERPDGSNFTLKIRSTKLEDSAMYFCASSPGTPNYGYTFGSGTRLTVV.

The chain has TRBV27 and TRBJ2-3; TRBD1 matches at 8 bases. The germline gives CDR1 MNHEY, CDR2 SMNVEV (reference sequence). The CDR3 runs to 14 residues. Unmatched junction bases numbered 7, after V lost 5 bases and J lost 6 bases. CDR3 bases: TGTGCCAGCAGTCTGAGGACAGGGCTCGATACGCAGTATTTT. Encoded protein: CASSLRTGLDTQYF.

This chain uses TRBV6-2 or TRBV6-3 with TRBJ1-5; the match to TRBD1 covers 8 bases. This CDR3 has 16 amino acids. Germline V gives CDR1 MNHEY, CDR2 SVGEGT. Germline trimming cut 6 bases from V and 0 bases from J; bases unmatched to any gene: 7. CDR3 sequence reads: CASRYGQGASNQPQHF. The CDR3 DNA reads as TGTGCCAGCAGATACGGACAGGGCGCTAGCAATCAGCCCCAGCATTTT.

For the CDR3, the DNA is TGTGCCAGCAGCCAGACCGAGACAGGGGGGGCCACAGATACGCAGTATTTT. It yields the protein CASSQTETGGATDTQYF. The chain links TRBV4-2 to TRBJ2-3; 9 bases line up with TRBD1. Germline CDR1 is LGHNA and CDR2 is YNFKEQ. Trimming at V came to 3 bases and at J to 2 bases, leaving 9 bases not matched to a gene. The CDR3 runs 17 residues.

This chain connects TRBV3-1 (or the pseudogene TRBV3-2) to TRBJ1-1; TRBD1 aligns across 7 bases. The CDR3 has 14 amino acids. V lost 2 bases to trimming and J lost 3 bases; unmatched junction nucleotides: 3. The V gene's germline CDR1 is LGHDT and CDR2 YNNKEL (reference sequence). The CDR3 coding sequence is TGTGCCAGCAGCCAAAATCAGGGGGACACTGAAGCTTTCTTT. It specifies CASSQNQGDTEAFF.

This chain joins TRBV2 and TRBJ2-3; D is undetermined. Germline V gives CDR1 SNHLY, CDR2 FYNNEI. The CDR3 is made up of 16 amino acids. Trimming took 4 bases from V and 0 from J, leaving 14 bases between them. The CDR3 coding sequence is TGTGCCAGCAGTGTTGAACAGCTACTTAGCACAGATACGCAGTATTTT. This gives the protein CASSVEQLLSTDTQYF.

The gene calls are TRBV7-9 and TRBJ1-3, with D perhaps TRBD1 (5 bases). CDR1 is SEHNR and CDR2 is FQNEAQ in the germline V gene (reference sequence). The CDR3 extends over 14 amino acids. The V gene lost 6 bases and the J gene lost 4 bases, with 13 bases spanning the gap. The CDR3 reads CASSFRGAGNTIYF. DNA for the CDR3: TGTGCCAGCAGTTTCAGAGGGGCCGGAAACACCATATATTTT.

This chain uses TRBV7-2 with TRBJ1-2; TRBD1 aligns across 7 bases. The CDR3 is made up of 15 amino acids. CDR1 SGHTA and CDR2 FQGNSA come from the germline V gene. V lost 2 bases and J lost 4; bases outside the gene matches: 7. CDR3 bases: TGTGCCAGCAGCTTAAGAAGGACAGGCTCCTATGGCTACACCTTC. The encoded protein is CASSLRRTGSYGYTF. Complete variable domain (other parts from reference TRBV7-2 and TRBJ1-2): GAGVSQSPSNKVTEKGKDVELRCDPISGHTALYWYRQSLGQGLEFLIYFQGNSAPDKSGLPSDRFSAERTGGSVSTLTIQRTQQEDSAVYLCASSLRRTGSYGYTFGSGTRLTVV.